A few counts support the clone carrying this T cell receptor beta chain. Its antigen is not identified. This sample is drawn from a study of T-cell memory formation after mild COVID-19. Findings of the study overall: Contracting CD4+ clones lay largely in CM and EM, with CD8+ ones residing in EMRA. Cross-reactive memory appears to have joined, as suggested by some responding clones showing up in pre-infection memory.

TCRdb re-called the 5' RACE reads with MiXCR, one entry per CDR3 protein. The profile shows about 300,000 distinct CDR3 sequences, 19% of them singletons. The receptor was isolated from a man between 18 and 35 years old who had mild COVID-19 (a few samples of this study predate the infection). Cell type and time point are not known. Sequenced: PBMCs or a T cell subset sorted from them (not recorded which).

Here the CDR3 DNA reads TGCGCCAGCAGCCAAGATCCGAGCGGGGGAATAAACATTCAGTACTTC. It specifies CASSQDPSGGINIQYF. V and J are TRBV4-3 and TRBJ2-4, with TRBD2 matching over 8 bases. The V gene's germline CDR1 is LGHNA and CDR2 YSLEER. CDR3 length: 16 amino acids. V lost 0 bases to trimming and J lost 6 bases; unmatched junction nucleotides: 7.